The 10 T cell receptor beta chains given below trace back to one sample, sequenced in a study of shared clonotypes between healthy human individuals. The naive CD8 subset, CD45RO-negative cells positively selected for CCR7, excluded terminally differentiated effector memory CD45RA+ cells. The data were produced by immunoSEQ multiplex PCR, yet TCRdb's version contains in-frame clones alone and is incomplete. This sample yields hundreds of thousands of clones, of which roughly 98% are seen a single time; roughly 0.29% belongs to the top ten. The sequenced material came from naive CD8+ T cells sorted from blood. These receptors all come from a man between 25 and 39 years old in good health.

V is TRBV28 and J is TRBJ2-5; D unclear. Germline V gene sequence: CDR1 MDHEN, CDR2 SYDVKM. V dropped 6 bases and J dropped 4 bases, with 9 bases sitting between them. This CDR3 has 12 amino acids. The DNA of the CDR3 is TGTGCCAGCAGCGGATTCCTAGAGACCCAGTACTTC. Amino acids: CASSGFLETQYF. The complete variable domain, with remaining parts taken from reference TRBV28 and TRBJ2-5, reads DVKVTQSSRYLVKRTGEKVFLECVQDMDHENMFWYRQDPGLGLRLIYFSYDVKMKEKGDIPEGYSVSREKKERFSLILESASTNQTSMYLCASSGFLETQYFGPGTRLLVL.

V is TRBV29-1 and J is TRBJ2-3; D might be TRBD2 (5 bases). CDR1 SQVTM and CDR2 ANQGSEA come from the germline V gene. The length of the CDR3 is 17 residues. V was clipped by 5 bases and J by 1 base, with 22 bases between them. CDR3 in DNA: TGCAGCGTTACCGGGTCCGCGGGCGTGGAGGGCACAGATACGCAGTATTTT. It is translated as CSVTGSAGVEGTDTQYF.

The CDR3 sequence: CASSATPGQRGEQYF. The CDR3 nucleotides are TGTGCCAGCAGCGCCACACCGGGACAGCGGGGCGAGCAGTACTTC. This sequence joins TRBV11-2 and TRBJ2-7; tentatively, D is TRBD1 or TRBD2 (7 bases each). The CDR3 runs 15 residues. Trimming shortened V by 5 bases and J by 6 bases, and 20 bases separated the two germline ends. Germline V gene data show CDR1 as SGHAT and CDR2 as FQNNGV. The full variable domain, with the rest looked up from reference TRBV11-2 and TRBJ2-7, is EAGVAQSPRYKIIEKRQSVAFWCNPISGHATLYWYQQILGQGPKLLIQFQNNGVVDDSQLPKDRFSAERLKGVDSTLKIQPAKLEDSAVYLCASSATPGQRGEQYFGPGTRLTVT.

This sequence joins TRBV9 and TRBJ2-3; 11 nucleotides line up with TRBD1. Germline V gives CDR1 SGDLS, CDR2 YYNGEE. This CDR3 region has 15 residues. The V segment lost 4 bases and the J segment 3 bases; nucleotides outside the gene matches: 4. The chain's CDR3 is CASSFRDRGTDTQYF. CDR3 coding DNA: TGTGCCAGCAGCTTCCGGGACAGGGGGACAGATACGCAGTATTTT.

For the CDR3, the DNA is TGTGCCAGCAGCCCCGGGGGGAGGACCTACGAGCAGTACTTC. This sequence encodes CASSPGGRTYEQYF. This chain links TRBV5-6 with TRBJ2-7; TRBD2 agrees at 7 bases. Germline loops: CDR1 SGHDT, CDR2 YYEEEE. The CDR3 covers 14 residues. V lost 4 bases, J lost 2 bases, and 6 bases stayed unmatched. Full variable domain (outside the CDR3, taken from reference TRBV5-6 and TRBJ2-7): DAGVTQSPTHLIKTRGQQVTLRCSPKSGHDTVSWYQQALGQGPQFIFQYYEEEERQRGNFPDRFSGHQFPNYSSELNVNALLLGDSALYLCASSPGGRTYEQYFGPGTRLTVT.

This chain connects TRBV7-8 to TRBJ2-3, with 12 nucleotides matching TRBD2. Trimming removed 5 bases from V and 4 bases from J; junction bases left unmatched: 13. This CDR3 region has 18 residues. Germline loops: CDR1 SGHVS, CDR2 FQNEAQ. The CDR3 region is CASSLRLTSGRVADTQYF. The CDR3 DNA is TGTGCCAGCAGCCTCCGGCTGACTAGCGGGAGAGTCGCAGATACGCAGTATTTT.

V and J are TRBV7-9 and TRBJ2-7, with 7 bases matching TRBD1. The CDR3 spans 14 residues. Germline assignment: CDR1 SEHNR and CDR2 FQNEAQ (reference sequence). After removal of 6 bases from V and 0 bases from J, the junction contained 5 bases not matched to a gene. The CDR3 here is CASRGQEPSYEQYF. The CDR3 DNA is TGTGCCAGCAGAGGACAGGAGCCCTCCTACGAGCAGTACTTC.

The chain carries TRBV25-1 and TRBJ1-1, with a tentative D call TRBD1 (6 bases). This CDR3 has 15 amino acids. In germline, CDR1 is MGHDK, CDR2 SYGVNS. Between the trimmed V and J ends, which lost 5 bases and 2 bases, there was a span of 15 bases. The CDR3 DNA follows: TGTGCCAGCAGTAAAAAACAGGGCGCTAACACTGAAGCTTTCTTT. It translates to CASSKKQGANTEAFF.

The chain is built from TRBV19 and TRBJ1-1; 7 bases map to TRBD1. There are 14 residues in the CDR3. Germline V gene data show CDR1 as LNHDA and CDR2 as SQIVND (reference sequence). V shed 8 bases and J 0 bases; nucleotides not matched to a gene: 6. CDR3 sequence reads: CASGTVFMNTEAFF. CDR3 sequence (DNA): TGTGCCAGTGGGACAGTATTCATGAACACTGAAGCTTTCTTT.

For the CDR3, the DNA is TGCGCCAGCAGCTTCGGGACACCGAACACCGGGGAGCTGTTTTTT. This translates into CASSFGTPNTGELFF. This chain connects TRBV5-1 to TRBJ2-2; possible D gene TRBD1, 6 bases. This CDR3 is 15 amino acids long. Trimming removed 2 bases from V and 0 bases from J, with 8 bases in between. CDR1 SGHRS and CDR2 YFSETQ come from the germline V gene. Variable domain in full (rest from reference TRBV5-1 and TRBJ2-2): KAGVTQTPRYLIKTRGQQVTLSCSPISGHRSVSWYQQTPGQGLQFLFEYFSETQRNKGNFPGRFSGRQFSNSRSEMNVSTLELGDSALYLCASSFGTPNTGELFFGEGSRLTVL.